This T cell receptor (beta chain) was found in a study of blood T cells in healthy people across ages (dated by TCRdb to about 2015). The study in broad terms: In model experiments, template switching captured about one uniquely barcoded TCR beta cDNA molecule for every two T cells. Age-related changes in TCR beta repertoire diversity were measured in the study by deep sequencing normalized with unique cDNA molecular identifiers. Four age groups were formed from the donors: young (average approximately 15 years), middle-aged (approximately 42), aged (about 62) and long-lived (more than 75). To avoid experimental bias, donors of different ages were randomly spread across the sequencing lanes. Using the same blood draw, the study looked at two additional independent replicas of 1 million unique cDNA reads for two donors, one aged 18 to 30 and the other aged 80 or older. General findings and caveats noted by the study authors: Estimates of total diversity based on one million sequenced T cells were regarded as lower bounds and as underestimates. Compared with the aged group, the long-lived group had more naive CD4+ T cells, fewer expanded clones and increased TCR diversity, a pattern suggesting age selection. Because the CMV infection status of the donors was unknown, age-related changes in expanded clonotypes may potentially have been confounded. Observed TCR beta diversity per million T cells fell roughly linearly with age, and a significant reduction was already apparent by age around 39. Conclusive comparison of naive and antigen-experienced compartments was prevented by the profiling of bulk unsorted PBMCs. A strong correlation was found between observed TCR beta diversity and the percentage of naive T cells measured by flow cytometry.

The cysteine opens and the phenylalanine closes a CDR3 of 12 amino acids. Here the CDR3 DNA is all that survives: 36 bases in frame from base 1. The germline V gene supplies CDR1 SQVTM and CDR2 ANQGSEA. V and J lose 3 bases and 5 bases, and a span of 10 bases separates them. Systemically healthy Caucasian individuals from Russia, around 39 in total and aged about 6 to 100 years, were included as donors. Approximately 10 milliliters of peripheral blood were collected from each donor into EDTA-treated Vacutainer tubes. PBMCs were isolated by Ficoll-Paque density-gradient centrifugation, with at least 7 million obtained per sample. Trizol reagent was used to extract total RNA from the PBMCs, yielding at least 5 micrograms per sample. Naive CD45RAhigh/CD27high T cell percentages were measured by flow cytometry on a PBMC aliquot from every donor. Concerning this clonotype itself: Its cognate antigen has yet to be identified. The input lacks base qualities; no much larger clone sits a single base away.

The method behind the library was 5' RACE. Reads for this sample came from an Illumina HiSeq 2500. The second PCR ran for about 7 to 11 cycles and used a J-beta primer mix along with a sample-barcoded 5' primer. Each TCR beta cDNA molecule received a unique molecular identifier from a template-switch 5' adaptor carrying 12 random nucleotides. Each sample yielded at least 3 million CDR3-containing paired-end reads. All of the RNA was converted into first-strand cDNA using the Mint cDNA synthesis kit, with a TRBC-specific oligonucleotide serving as the primer. After uracil-DNA glycosylase treatment, a first 18-cycle PCR used universal primers M1SS and BC2_uni_R on all cDNA. Per the original workflow: Each sample was normalized by randomly selecting 1 million high-quality reads, each carrying a distinct molecular identifier. Instead of being binned into consensus sequences, reads that shared molecular identifiers were thrown out. MiTCR, with a Q25 quality threshold and the strictest error-elimination algorithm, was used for CDR3 identification, clonotype clustering and error correction. A nonparametric unseen species model with Euler transformation was used to estimate a lower bound on total TCR beta diversity. TCRdb reprocessed the public reads (quality trimming at Q25 with fastp, clone calling with MiXCR) and kept in-frame beta chains. CDR3 protein duplicates are merged, each entry listing the most common genes and DNA. V and J calls and clone size were set by TCRdb, not the authors. The sample table shows about 670,000 distinct CDR3 sequences, and roughly half are seen once. About 14% of the sample is held by the ten biggest clonotypes.

The chain is made from TRBV29-1 and TRBJ1-1; the D gene is perhaps TRBD1, on 5 matching bases. The TCR originated in a woman aged 80 or older in good health. Input material: blood. The base sequence is TGCAGCGTTGAGGGAGGGGTAACTGAAGCTTTCTTT. Its coded protein is CSVEGGVTEAFF. The CDR3, completed at both ends by the reference TRBV29-1 and TRBJ1-1 genes, gives the full variable domain SAVISQKPSRDICQRGTSLTIQCQVDSQVTMMFWYRQQPGQSLTLIATANQGSEATYESGFVIDKFPISRPNLTFSTLTVSNMSPEDSSIYLCSVEGGVTEAFFGQGTRLTVV.